This TCR beta chain was recovered during a study of identical twins. This clonotype was counted ten times or more. The target antigen is unknown. The cDNA had a unique molecular identifier and a template-switch universal primer site. MiXCR was run by TCRdb on the 5' RACE reads, yielding one entry per CDR3 protein. The data show 750,000 to 950,000 distinct CDR3 sequences, around 12% seen once. Only healthy Caucasians were included as donors. Whole-study findings and limits: Invariant T cells like MAIT and iNKT could partly confound the zero-insertion analyses. In beta out-of-frame sequences, the excess sharing between twins was weaker.

Trimming cost V 5 bases and J 5 bases, with 19 bases left between them. The CDR3 is 16 amino acids. These same data were also listed under a study on yellow fever vaccine responses in identical twins.

This receptor was taken from a woman between 18 and 29 years old in good health. This chain uses TRBV12-3 or TRBV12-4 with TRBJ2-1; no definite D call. The sample consisted of PBMCs. The DNA for the CDR3 is TGTGCCAGCAGTCCCGGCGCCCGCCGGACCGACAATGAGCAGTTCTTC. Its protein is CASSPGARRTDNEQFF.